This TCR beta chain was sequenced in a study of T cells after posttransplantation cyclophosphamide. Methotrexate plus calcineurin inhibitor accompanied controls' myeloablative marrow transplants; sampling was 1 year later. A word on this clone: The target antigen is unknown.

Using immunoSEQ multiplex PCR, the repertoire was profiled, and TCRdb retains in-frame clones only, with some absent. The table shows 15,000 to 20,000 clones, with 85% occurring only once. The J segment lost 1 base and the V segment lost 4 bases, leaving 7 bases of the junction unmatched. The CDR3 is made up of 16 amino acids. Germline V gene data show CDR1 as SGHRS and CDR2 as YFSETQ. Whole-study findings and limits: TRB overlap between skin or GI tissue T cells and blood was limited.

The chain couples TRBV5-1 to TRBJ1-1, with 10 bases that match TRBD1. The specimen was PBMCs, collected after allogeneic stem cell transplant with calcineurin inhibitor and methotrexate. The sequence derives from a female patient aged 18-30 years who received an allogeneic stem cell transplant from an unrelated donor, was CMV-positive, and had acute and chronic GVHD. A subset of T cells may come from the graft donor. The CDR3 region has the DNA TGCGCCAGCAGCCTTAGACAGGGGGCGGCGAACACTGAAGCTTTCTTT. It specifies CASSLRQGAANTEAFF.